These 24 T cell receptor beta chains were all obtained from the same sample, sequenced in a study of cytomegalovirus exposure and HLA in healthy donors. Use of 60 Vbeta and 13 Jbeta primers characterized the PCR. Measured with immunoSEQ multiplex PCR; TCRdb has only the in-frame clones, and not every one. The data contain 100,000 to 150,000 clones, around two thirds of them seen just once; the ten biggest clones take up over 4%. Sequenced: PBMCs. The receptors were gathered from a man aged 55 to 70 in good health and CMV-seropositive.

The chain has TRBV5-1 and TRBJ2-5; TRBD1 might be the D (6 bases). V was trimmed by 1 base and J by 3 bases, leaving 13 bases between them. CDR1 and CDR2 (germline): SGHRS, YFSETQ. This CDR3 comprises 15 residues. The CDR3 loop reads CASSLPRGEEETQYF. The CDR3 DNA reads TGCGCCAGCAGCTTGCCCAGGGGAGAAGAAGAGACCCAGTACTTC. Using reference TRBV5-1 and TRBJ2-5 for the parts outside the CDR3, the full variable domain is KAGVTQTPRYLIKTRGQQVTLSCSPISGHRSVSWYQQTPGQGLQFLFEYFSETQRNKGNFPGRFSGRQFSNSRSEMNVSTLELGDSALYLCASSLPRGEEETQYFGPGTRLLVL.

Remarks on this clone: The identical CDR3 is also encoded by other nucleotide sequences in the sample. The J gene is TRBJ2-3, the V gene TRBV30, with 8 bases that match TRBD1. CDR1 and CDR2 from the germline V gene are GTSNPN and SVGIG (reference sequence). There are 15 residues in the CDR3. Trimming at V came to 1 base and at J to 3 bases, leaving 6 bases not matched to a gene. Here the CDR3 DNA reads TGTGCCTGGAGTGGACAGGGGTCTCGAACAGATACGCAGTATTTT. Translating gives CAWSGQGSRTDTQYF.

The J gene is TRBJ1-5, the V gene TRBV27; D may be TRBD1 (5 bases). The CDR3 spans 13 residues. Germline loops: CDR1 MNHEY, CDR2 SMNVEV (reference sequence). V was trimmed by 3 bases and J by 5 bases, leaving 8 bases between them. CDR3 nucleotide sequence: TGTGCCAGCAGTTTTGGGGCAGATCAGCCCCAGCATTTT. Its translation is CASSFGADQPQHF.

The chain uses TRBV29-1 and TRBJ1-3, with unresolved D. The CDR3 has 14 amino acids. V lost 2 bases and J 0 bases, leaving 8 bases between the germline ends. The germline V gene has CDR1 SQVTM and CDR2 ANQGSEA. The CDR3 region is CSVERRSSGNTIYF. The CDR3 region has the DNA TGCAGCGTTGAACGGCGGAGCTCTGGAAACACCATATATTTT.

The chain is built from TRBV19 and TRBJ1-5; the D gene is possibly TRBD1 (5 bases). Germline values: CDR1 LNHDA, CDR2 SQIVND (reference sequence). The CDR3 consists of 13 residues. Trimming cost V 6 bases and J 2 bases, with 8 bases left between them. CDR3 region: CASRGLGNQPQHF. CDR3 coding DNA: TGTGCCAGTAGGGGGCTAGGCAATCAGCCCCAGCATTTT. Combining the CDR3 with reference TRBV19 and TRBJ1-5 gives the whole variable domain DGGITQSPKYLFRKEGQNVTLSCEQNLNHDAMYWYRQDPGQGLRLIYYSQIVNDFQKGDIAEGYSVSREKKESFPLTVTSAQKNPTAFYLCASRGLGNQPQHFGDGTRLSIL.

The chain uses TRBV28 and TRBJ1-2; D unresolved. The CDR3 totals 10 residues. V was trimmed by 6 bases and J by 5 bases, leaving 4 bases between them. Germline CDR1 and CDR2: MDHEN and SYDVKM. Written as DNA, the CDR3 is TGTGCCAGCAGCCAGTATGGCTACACCTTC. It encodes CASSQYGYTF.

This clone was recorded a few times. The rearrangement uses TRBV5-5 and TRBJ1-5; perhaps TRBD1 as D (5 bases). CDR3 size: 14 residues. Per the germline V gene, CDR1 is SGHKS and CDR2 is YYEKEE (reference sequence). Trimming cost V 0 bases and J 3 bases, with 7 bases left between them. In DNA, the CDR3 is TGTGCCAGCAGCTTGGGACAGCTCAATCAGCCCCAGCATTTT. As protein: CASSLGQLNQPQHF.

This CDR3 is CASSPQERGAFF. The CDR3 nucleotides are TGTGCCAGCTCACCCCAAGAACGGGGAGCTTTCTTT. The gene calls are TRBV18 and TRBJ1-1; D ambiguous. Trimming pared 3 bases from V and 10 bases from J, leaving 12 bases between. CDR3 length: 12 amino acids. Germline lookup yields CDR1 KGHSH and CDR2 LQKENI.

This clone showed up just a few times. V and J are TRBV4-2 and TRBJ2-1, with 7 positions matching TRBD1. This CDR3 contains 15 residues. The germline V gene has CDR1 LGHNA and CDR2 YNFKEQ. V shed 0 bases and J 8 bases; nucleotides not matched to a gene: 7. The CDR3 sequence is CASSQELGQGDEQFF. The CDR3 coding sequence is TGTGCCAGCAGCCAAGAATTAGGGCAGGGGGATGAGCAGTTCTTC.

The chain combines TRBV5-1 with TRBJ2-1; a weak D match, TRBD2 (6 bases). V dropped 2 bases and J dropped 5 bases, with 11 bases sitting between them. The CDR3 runs to 14 residues. The germline V gene has CDR1 SGHRS and CDR2 YFSETQ. The CDR3 protein is CASSFYGEDNEQFF. In nucleotides, the CDR3 is TGCGCCAGCAGCTTCTACGGGGAGGACAATGAGCAGTTCTTC.

V gene TRBV6-1 combines with J gene TRBJ1-1; the match to TRBD1 covers 7 bases. Per germline, CDR1 MNHNS and CDR2 SASEGT. The CDR3 spans 18 residues. V lost 3 bases and J lost 0; bases outside the gene matches: 13. The CDR3 nucleotides are TGTGCCAGCAGTGACCTCCAAGGGGGCCTGGTAGTGAACACTGAAGCTTTCTTT. Residues: CASSDLQGGLVVNTEAFF.

Only a few counts were recorded for this clone. The CDR3 loop reads CASSEYIGELFF. As DNA, the CDR3 is TGCGCCAGCAGTGAGTACATCGGGGAGCTGTTTTTT. This sequence joins TRBV10-1 and TRBJ2-2; D unresolved. Germline V gives CDR1 WNHNN, CDR2 SYGVQD (reference sequence). V was clipped by 1 base and J by 7 bases, with 4 bases between them. This CDR3 has 12 residues.

The chain joins TRBV9 to TRBJ2-2, with a possible D match to TRBD1 (5 bases). The CDR3 runs to 13 residues. The germline V gene has CDR1 SGDLS and CDR2 YYNGEE. V dropped 6 bases and J dropped 4 bases, with 10 bases sitting between them. Here the CDR3 reads CASNVRGTGELFF. CDR3 coding DNA: TGTGCCAGCAACGTTAGGGGCACCGGGGAGCTGTTTTTT.

V and J are TRBV2 and TRBJ2-3; D is unclear. The length of the CDR3 is 15 residues. The germline gives CDR1 SNHLY, CDR2 FYNNEI. Trimming stripped 5 bases from V and 1 base from J, with 13 bases between. CDR3 region: CASSNRRRRTDTQYF. CDR3 bases: TGTGCCAGCAGTAATCGGCGGCGACGCACAGATACGCAGTATTTT.

DNA for the CDR3: TGCGCCAGCAGCTTGTACCCGGGACAGTTAAATTCACCCCTCCACTTT. Translating it yields CASSLYPGQLNSPLHF. The rearrangement joins TRBV5-1 to TRBJ1-6; TRBD1 aligns across 7 bases. This CDR3 is 16 amino acids long. V shed 1 base and J 7 bases; nucleotides not matched to a gene: 8. CDR1 is SGHRS and CDR2 is YFSETQ in the germline V gene.

The chain recombines TRBV27 with TRBJ2-1; 10 bases align to TRBD2. The CDR3 runs to 18 residues. J gave up 9 bases and V 4 bases, and 18 bases lay outside the gene matches. Germline assignment: CDR1 MNHEY and CDR2 SMNVEV (reference sequence). The CDR3 DNA sequence: TGTGCCAGCAGTTACCTCCGGGGTAGCGGGGGGAGTAGTGGTGAGCAGTTCTTC. It specifies CASSYLRGSGGSSGEQFF.

This clone was found a few times. For the CDR3, the DNA is TGTGCCAGCAGCCGCCAGGTACAAGAGACCCAGTACTTC. Amino acid sequence: CASSRQVQETQYF. V gene TRBV11-2 combines with J gene TRBJ2-5; D is unclear. CDR3 size: 13 residues. V lost 5 bases to trimming and J lost 2 bases, with 9 bases between them. Germline loops: CDR1 SGHAT, CDR2 FQNNGV.

The chain couples TRBV18 to TRBJ1-4; TRBD1 aligns across 7 bases. The CDR3 has 16 residues. The ends lost 4 bases at V and 3 bases at J; junction bases unmatched: 8. Germline V gives CDR1 KGHSH, CDR2 LQKENI. Here the CDR3 reads CASSQETGTANEKLFF. The DNA for the CDR3 is TGTGCCAGCTCACAGGAAACCGGGACAGCTAATGAAAAACTGTTTTTT.

This clone was seen a few times. J is TRBJ1-4 and V is TRBV10-3; 9 nucleotides agree with TRBD1. Germline V gene data show CDR1 as ENHRY and CDR2 as SYGVKD. This CDR3 is 16 amino acids long. Trimming removed 3 bases from V and 2 bases from J; junction bases left unmatched: 4. The CDR3 coding sequence is TGTGCCATCAGTGACCCCGGGACAGGGACTAATGAAAAACTGTTTTTT. Residues: CAISDPGTGTNEKLFF.

This sequence joins TRBV5-1 and TRBJ2-1; 9 bases agree with TRBD1. After removal of 4 bases from V and 9 bases from J, the junction contained 11 bases not matched to a gene. Germline assignment: CDR1 SGHRS and CDR2 YFSETQ. This CDR3 contains 15 residues. The DNA of the CDR3 is TGCGCCAGCAGCATTTCGGGACAGGGCCAGGCTGAGCAGTTCTTC. Residues: CASSISGQGQAEQFF. The whole variable domain, filled in from reference TRBV5-1 and TRBJ2-1, reads KAGVTQTPRYLIKTRGQQVTLSCSPISGHRSVSWYQQTPGQGLQFLFEYFSETQRNKGNFPGRFSGRQFSNSRSEMNVSTLELGDSALYLCASSISGQGQAEQFFGPGTRLTVL.

The gene calls are TRBV29-1 and TRBJ1-5; 7 positions agree with TRBD1. Trimming cost V 4 bases and J 9 bases; bases outside gene matches: 6. Germline CDR1 and CDR2: SQVTM and ANQGSEA. The CDR3 runs 12 residues. CDR3 sequence reads: CSVGDSKGPQHF. The CDR3 DNA sequence: TGCAGCGTTGGGGACAGCAAAGGGCCCCAGCATTTT.

The rearrangement uses TRBV9 and TRBJ2-3, with 8 bases aligning to TRBD2. V trimming: 1 base; J trimming: 3 bases; junction bases outside the gene matches: 4. The CDR3 has 15 residues. The germline V gene has CDR1 SGDLS and CDR2 YYNGEE. CDR3 DNA sequence: TGTGCCAGCAGCGTACGGGGGGGAGGGACAGATACGCAGTATTTT. As protein: CASSVRGGGTDTQYF. The full variable domain, completed using reference TRBV9 and TRBJ2-3, is DSGVTQTPKHLITATGQRVTLRCSPRSGDLSVYWYQQSLDQGLQFLIQYYNGEERAKGNILERFSAQQFPDLHSELNLSSLELGDSALYFCASSVRGGGTDTQYFGPGTRLTVL.

The CDR3 loop is CASRPHRGVNTEAFF. In DNA form, the CDR3 reads TGTGCCAGCAGACCACACAGGGGCGTGAACACTGAAGCTTTCTTT. This rearrangement joins TRBV6-5 to TRBJ1-1, with 7 bases lining up with TRBD1. The V gene's germline CDR1 is MNHEY and CDR2 SVGAGI. The CDR3 has 15 amino acids. The V segment lost 6 bases and the J segment 0 bases; nucleotides outside the gene matches: 7.

The chain links TRBV6-1 to TRBJ2-3; no definite D call. With 2 bases removed from V and 4 bases from J, the gap between germline ends came to 10 bases. The CDR3 is made up of 14 amino acids. The germline V gene encodes CDR1 MNHNS and CDR2 SASEGT. The CDR3 nucleotides read TGTGCCAGCAGTGAACCTTACAGAGCAGATACGCAGTATTTT. Translated, it gives CASSEPYRADTQYF.